This entry concerns a single T cell receptor (beta chain). The donors were all Caucasian adults (living in Nashville, Tennessee). These data come from a study of shared clonotypes between healthy human individuals. Deletions cut 5 bases from V and 5 bases from J, with 10 bases between. Per germline, CDR1 GTSNPN and CDR2 SVGIG (reference sequence). This CDR3 comprises 11 residues. It was 200 to 250 ng DNA, approximately 30,000 T cell genomes, that sorted-subset replicate PCRs used. Clones were sequenced by immunoSEQ multiplex PCR, and TCRdb holds only the in-frame ones, with some missing. Counted here are 2 million to 2.5 million clones, more than 90% occurring once; the ten biggest clones make up around 0.13%.

The chain joins TRBV30 to TRBJ2-7; D unresolved. The TCR originated in a man aged 18 to 29 in good health. Material for sequencing was naive CD4+ T cells sorted from blood. The subset denotes: CD45RA+ positively selected. The CDR3 sequence: CAWAPENEQYF. The CDR3 DNA is TGTGCCTGGGCTCCGGAAAACGAGCAGTACTTC.